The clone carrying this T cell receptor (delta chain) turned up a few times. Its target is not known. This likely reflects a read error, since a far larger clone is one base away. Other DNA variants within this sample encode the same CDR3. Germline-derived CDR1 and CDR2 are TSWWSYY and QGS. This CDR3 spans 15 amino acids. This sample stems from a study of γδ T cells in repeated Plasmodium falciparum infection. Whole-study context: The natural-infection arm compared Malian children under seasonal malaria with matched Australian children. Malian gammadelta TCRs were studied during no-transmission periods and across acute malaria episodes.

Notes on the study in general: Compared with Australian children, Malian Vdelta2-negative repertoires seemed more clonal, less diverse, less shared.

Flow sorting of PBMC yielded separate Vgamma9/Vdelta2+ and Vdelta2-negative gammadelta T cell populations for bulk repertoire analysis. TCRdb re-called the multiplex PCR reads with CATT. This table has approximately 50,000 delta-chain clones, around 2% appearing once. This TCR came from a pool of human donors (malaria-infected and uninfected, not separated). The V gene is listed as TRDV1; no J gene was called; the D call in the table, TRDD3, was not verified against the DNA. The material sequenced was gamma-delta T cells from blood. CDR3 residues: CALGGRFLGPDKLIF. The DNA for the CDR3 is TGTGCTCTTGGGGGGCGATTCTTAGGACCCGATAAACTCATCTTC.